This T cell receptor beta chain was found in a study of CD8+ T cells in alopecia areata. Broader study findings: Clonality was higher in lesional than normal scalp, especially in alopecia totalis/universalis. Compared with mice, patients displayed less clear TCR sharing, possibly for HLA-related reasons. Persistence in scalp and blood during tofacitinib was observed for many expanded lesional clones.

Germline V gene sequence: CDR1 MNHEY, CDR2 SVGAGI. Germline trimming cut 0 bases from V and 7 bases from J; bases unmatched to any gene: 2. There are 15 residues in the CDR3. Sequencing used cDNA as its template, made by extracting RNA and reverse transcribing it. The protocol was immunoSEQ multiplex PCR, while the TCRdb copy is restricted to in-frame clones and leaves out a portion. The table shows about 140,000 clones, with roughly 82% occurring only once. Treatment of the sample: oral pan-JAK inhibitor, 5-10 mg twice daily. Points on this clone: The antigen is not known.

The material was CD8+ T cells sorted from blood, obtained at week 4, from a patient treated with tofacitinib. This chain connects TRBV6-5 to TRBJ2-1, with TRBD2 identical over 11 bases. The clonotype originates from a human donor with alopecia areata. CDR3 coding DNA: TGTGCCAGCAGTTACTCGACTAGCGGGGTGAATGAGCAGTTCTTC. It is translated as CASSYSTSGVNEQFF.